The 5 T cell receptor beta chains below were found in one sample sequenced in a study of cytomegalovirus exposure and HLA in healthy donors (TCRdb year 2017). Receptors were amplified or captured by the immunoSEQ multiplex PCR assay. For the multiplex PCR, a mixture combining 60 forward primers for TCR Vbeta segments and 13 reverse primers for TCR Jbeta segments was used. TCRdb re-hosts the immuneACCESS table, in-frame sequences only. Its copies lack some clones; in the studies checked, an unresolved V gene accounts for under half of them, and the cause for the rest is not known. This sample gives 75,000 to 95,000 clones in total; 90% of them show up just once. Together, the top ten hold around 2.3% of the sample. The sequencing sample was made of PBMCs. Receptor source: a man aged 18 to 29 in good health and CMV-seronegative.

The chain has TRBV6-4 and TRBJ2-3; no firm D call. The CDR3 is 15 amino acids. V lost 3 bases to trimming and J lost 3 bases, with 13 bases between them. CDR1 and CDR2 from the germline V gene are MRHNA and SNTAGT. The CDR3 spells CASSESRKETDTQYF. The CDR3 DNA sequence: TGTGCCAGCAGTGAGTCCAGGAAGGAAACAGATACGCAGTATTTT.

The J gene is TRBJ2-3, the V gene TRBV5-1, with 14 bases matching TRBD2. Germline CDR1 and CDR2: SGHRS and YFSETQ. V lost 5 bases, J lost 4 bases, and 6 bases stayed unmatched. The CDR3 is 16 residues long. In DNA form, the CDR3 reads TGCGCCAGCAGTCTCAGACTAGCGGGAGGGTCAGATACGCAGTATTTT. Amino acids: CASSLRLAGGSDTQYF. Full variable domain (outside the CDR3, taken from reference TRBV5-1 and TRBJ2-3): KAGVTQTPRYLIKTRGQQVTLSCSPISGHRSVSWYQQTPGQGLQFLFEYFSETQRNKGNFPGRFSGRQFSNSRSEMNVSTLELGDSALYLCASSLRLAGGSDTQYFGPGTRLTVL.

This sequence joins TRBV19 and TRBJ2-7; D not certain. V lost 0 bases, J lost 6 bases, and 12 bases lay in between. CDR3 length equals 14 residues. Germline CDR1 LNHDA, CDR2 SQIVND (reference sequence). Here the CDR3 reads CASSIDSVLAEQYF. For the CDR3, the DNA is TGTGCCAGTAGTATAGATTCGGTGCTCGCCGAGCAGTACTTC.

The V call is TRBV25-1, the J call TRBJ2-7; no reliable D call. Trimming left V 1 base short and J 5 bases short, with 3 bases between. CDR3 length equals 11 residues. Germline CDR1 is MGHDK and CDR2 is SYGVNS. The CDR3, as DNA: TGTGCCAGCAGTGAATTCGACGAGCAGTACTTC. It specifies CASSEFDEQYF.

The gene calls are TRBV23-1 and TRBJ2-1; D perhaps matches TRBD2 (6 bases). TRBV23-1 is sorted into the ORF group, with uncertain function. Trimming pared 6 bases from V and 0 bases from J, leaving 12 bases between. The length of the CDR3 is 15 residues. Here the CDR3 reads CASRGGRSSYNEQFF. CDR3 coding DNA: TGCGCCAGCAGGGGGGGAAGGAGCTCCTACAATGAGCAGTTCTTC.